This paragraph reports one TCR beta chain. Its antigen is unknown. Stated time point: before natalizumab initiation. Deletions cut 0 bases from V and 2 bases from J, with 5 bases between. The CDR3 spans 14 residues. Germline V gene sequence: CDR1 MNHNY, CDR2 SVGAGI (reference sequence). This entry comes from a study of multiple sclerosis patients with progressive multifocal leukoencephalopathy. Findings and limits, study-wide: At PML onset, no shared TRBV or TRBJ gene usage was seen.

Sequencing used immunoSEQ multiplex PCR; TCRdb keeps in-frame clones, though not all of them. The data show roughly 31,000 clones, about 88% seen once. The source material was PBMCs. The receptor's source is a human donor with multiple sclerosis. The chain combines TRBV6-6 with TRBJ1-5, with unresolved D. In DNA, the CDR3 is TGTGCCAGCAGTTACTCAGTGGGCAATCAGCCCCAGCATTTT. It is translated as CASSYSVGNQPQHF.